Below are 14 T cell receptor beta chains sequenced from a single sample in a study of shared clonotypes between healthy human individuals (dated by TCRdb to 2018 to 2021). Library prep was done by the immunoSEQ multiplex PCR assay. The clones in this table, taken by TCRdb from immuneACCESS, are in-frame only. Not every clone is retained; where verified, under half of the shortfall comes from an unresolved V gene, and the cause of the rest is unknown. A total of 760,000 or so clones appear in this sample, 90% to 98% of them only once. The top ten clonotypes cover about 0.25% of the sample. For the CD8 naive samples, CD45RO-negative cells were positively selected for CCR7, yielding a CD45RA+CCR7+ population from which TemRA cells were excluded. Sequencing was performed on naive CD8+ T cells sorted from blood. What this sample's cell subset or site label stands for: CD45RA+CCR7+. The receptors stem from a man aged 25-45 years in good health.

The rearrangement uses TRBV4-1 and TRBJ2-4; 7 bases are a match to TRBD2. CDR3 length equals 17 residues. Germline trimming cut 1 base from V and 5 bases from J; bases unmatched to any gene: 11. Germline loops: CDR1 MGHRA, CDR2 YSYEKL. Here the CDR3 DNA reads TGCGCCAGCAGCCAAGCTTCATTGCGGGAGTTTGAAAACATTCAGTACTTC. Amino acids: CASSQASLREFENIQYF.

The chain has TRBV28 and TRBJ2-7; 7 positions match TRBD2. V was clipped by 6 bases and J by 3 bases; unmatched bases: 5. This CDR3 contains 13 residues. The germline V gene encodes CDR1 MDHEN and CDR2 SYDVKM. The CDR3 nucleotides are TGTGCCAGCAGGTCGCTAGCGGTCTACGAGCAGTACTTC. This encodes CASRSLAVYEQYF.

To note about this clone: The identical CDR3 is also encoded by other nucleotide sequences in the sample. This chain joins TRBV27 and TRBJ2-7; 10 bases agree with TRBD2. V shed 6 bases and J 4 bases; nucleotides not matched to a gene: 6. The CDR3 contains 14 residues. CDR1 is MNHEY and CDR2 is SMNVEV in the germline V gene (reference sequence). CDR3: CASSLSSGGYEQYF. The CDR3 DNA follows: TGTGCCAGCAGCCTATCTAGCGGGGGTTACGAGCAGTACTTC.

J is TRBJ2-1 and V is TRBV7-9; D is perhaps TRBD2 (6 bases). This CDR3 spans 15 amino acids. The V end was cut by 5 bases, the J end by 2 bases, with 13 bases between. From germline, CDR1 is SEHNR and CDR2 FQNEAQ (reference sequence). In DNA form, the CDR3 reads TGTGCCAGCAGCCATAGCGGTTTGACCTACAATGAGCAGTTCTTC. This codes for CASSHSGLTYNEQFF.

The chain employs TRBV7-9 and TRBJ2-3; the D gene is possibly TRBD2 (5 bases). The ends were cut back, 5 bases at V and 4 bases at J, with 13 bases in the middle. Germline CDR1 is SEHNR and CDR2 is FQNEAQ (reference sequence). This CDR3 region has 14 residues. In DNA form, the CDR3 reads TGTGCCAGCAGCCGGCCGGGGTTCGCAGATACGCAGTATTTT. Protein sequence: CASSRPGFADTQYF.

The rearrangement joins TRBV10-3 to TRBJ1-1, with unresolved D. Trimming left V 8 bases short and J 0 bases short, with 10 bases between. From germline, CDR1 is ENHRY and CDR2 SYGVKD. The CDR3 runs 13 residues. CDR3 in DNA: TGTGCCATCGGTCCAGGTCTGAACACTGAAGCTTTCTTT. It is translated as CAIGPGLNTEAFF.

V usage is TRBV27 and J usage is TRBJ1-5; TRBD1 matches 7 bases. This CDR3 has 15 residues. In germline, CDR1 is MNHEY, CDR2 SMNVEV (reference sequence). Trimming cost V 6 bases and J 0 bases; bases outside gene matches: 5. The CDR3 DNA sequence: TGTGCCAGCAGCCTGACAGGGTATAGCAATCAGCCCCAGCATTTT. It translates to CASSLTGYSNQPQHF.

The CDR3 region is CASSLGHANEQYF. The CDR3 coding sequence is TGTGCCAGCAGCTTAGGTCACGCGAACGAGCAGTACTTC. The chain uses TRBV7-3 and TRBJ2-7; no definite D call. V lost 2 bases, J lost 5 bases, and 10 bases lay in between. The CDR3 covers 13 residues. Germline V CDR1 and CDR2: SGHTA, FQGTGA. Together with reference TRBV7-3 and TRBJ2-7, the CDR3 gives the full variable domain: GAGVSQTPSNKVTEKGKYVELRCDPISGHTALYWYRQSLGQGPEFLIYFQGTGAADDSGLPNDRFFAVRPEGSVSTLKIQRTERGDSAVYLCASSLGHANEQYFGPGTRLTVT.

The CDR3: CSVGEQGASGYTF. The DNA for the CDR3 is TGCAGCGTCGGGGAACAGGGGGCTAGTGGCTACACCTTC. The rearrangement uses TRBV29-1 and TRBJ1-2; 9 bases map to TRBD1. Trimming at V came to 6 bases and at J to 7 bases, leaving 9 bases not matched to a gene. The CDR3 loop spans 13 amino acids. Germline lookup yields CDR1 SQVTM and CDR2 ANQGSEA.

The chain recombines TRBV7-2 with TRBJ2-2; D is undetermined. Between the trimmed V and J ends, which lost 1 base and 11 bases, there was a span of 8 bases. The germline V gene encodes CDR1 SGHTA and CDR2 FQGNSA. The CDR3 has 12 amino acids. CDR3 residues: CASSLGQNELFF. CDR3 nucleotides: TGTGCCAGCAGCTTAGGGCAGAACGAGCTGTTTTTT.

This chain links TRBV4-3 with TRBJ1-5; D gene uncertain. This CDR3 contains 14 residues. Germline CDR1 is LGHNA and CDR2 is YSLEER. V lost 1 base and J lost 6, with 10 bases in between. CDR3 loop: CASSQAKGRQPQHF. CDR3 in DNA: TGCGCCAGCAGCCAAGCCAAGGGTCGTCAGCCCCAGCATTTT.

As for this clone: Other nucleotide sequences from this sample produce the same CDR3. V gene TRBV29-1 combines with J gene TRBJ2-1; no firm D call. V was clipped by 4 bases and J by 0 bases, with 10 bases between them. Looked up from germline, CDR1 is SQVTM and CDR2 is ANQGSEA. CDR3 length: 14 amino acids. The CDR3 region is CSVGAGNSYNEQFF. CDR3 coding DNA: TGCAGCGTTGGCGCAGGCAACTCCTACAATGAGCAGTTCTTC.

The V call is TRBV28, the J call TRBJ2-7, with D possibly TRBD2 on 5 matching bases. Trimming took 3 bases from V and 5 from J, leaving 11 bases between them. Germline V lookup: CDR1 MDHEN, CDR2 SYDVKM. The CDR3 covers 13 residues. CDR3 protein: CASSLRVNDEQYF. The CDR3 DNA sequence: TGTGCCAGCAGTTTGAGGGTGAATGACGAGCAGTACTTC.

As to this clone: Mismatch with germline at one junction end may stem from a read error. This rearrangement joins TRBV20-1 to TRBJ2-7; unclear D gene. The V gene's germline CDR1 is DFQATT and CDR2 SNEGSKA (reference sequence). CDR3 length equals 11 residues. DNA of the CDR3: TGCAGTGCCCACCGGACCTATGAGCAGTACTTC. Protein product: CSAHRTYEQYF.